Below, 11 T cell receptor beta chains from the same sample are listed, as sequenced in a study of neurological immune-mediated disorders. TCRdb re-called the 5' RACE reads through MiXCR, storing one row per CDR3 protein. The table includes 70,000 to 95,000 distinct CDR3 sequences, less than 15% detected once. Indicated time point: longitudinal time-point 2. The sample consisted of PBMCs. These receptors originate from a female donor with HTLV-1-associated myelopathy (HAM/TSP).

Ten or more counts support this clonotype. The chain uses TRBV20-1 and TRBJ2-2, with a weak D call TRBD1 (8 bases). Looked up from germline, CDR1 is DFQATT and CDR2 is SNEGSKA (reference sequence). CDR3 size: 19 residues. Trimming took off 3 bases at V and 3 bases at J, with 26 bases between the two ends. CDR3 amino acids: CSARFGRGLAGAYTGELFF. CDR3 bases: TGCAGTGCTAGGTTCGGCAGGGGGCTCGCGGGGGCTTACACCGGGGAGCTGTTTTTT.

V usage is TRBV6-5 and J usage is TRBJ2-3, with a weak D call TRBD2 (6 bases). The CDR3 runs 10 residues. Germline V gene data show CDR1 as MNHEY and CDR2 as SVGAGI. V was trimmed by 9 bases and J by 6 bases, leaving 7 bases between them. The CDR3 sequence: CARGRDTQYF. The CDR3 region has the DNA TGTGCCAGGGGGAGGGATACGCAGTATTTT.

This clonotype was seen ten or more times. The gene calls are TRBV12-5 and TRBJ2-7, with no clear D. The CDR3 is made up of 12 amino acids. V was pared by 5 bases and J by 5 bases, with 10 bases between. The germline gives CDR1 LGHNT, CDR2 FRNRAP. For the CDR3, the DNA is TGTGCTAGTGGTATCTCCTCAGACGAGCAGTACTTC. It translates to CASGISSDEQYF.

Concerning this clonotype itself: This sequence may be a read error, since a much larger clone differs from it by one base. The chain recombines TRBV12-3 or TRBV12-4 with TRBJ2-1, with a weak D call TRBD1 (6 bases). V was trimmed by 5 bases and J by 8 bases, leaving 19 bases between them. The CDR3 is 15 amino acids. The CDR3 is CASSDTGSGNDEQFF. The CDR3 coding sequence is TGTGCCAGCAGTGACACAGGGTCCGGAAATGATGAGCAGTTCTTC.

This clonotype has ten or more counts. The gene calls are TRBV5-1 and TRBJ1-2; 7 bases are shared with TRBD1. Germline-derived CDR1 and CDR2 are SGHRS and YFSETQ. With V trimmed by 3 bases and J by 2 bases, 7 bases remained unmatched. CDR3 length: 15 amino acids. The CDR3 here is CASSYGDSSNYGYTF. CDR3 sequence (DNA): TGCGCCAGCAGCTACGGGGACAGCTCAAACTATGGCTACACCTTC.

In its sample, this clonotype was seen many times. Compared with germline, one end of the junction differs, possibly owing to a read error. The V gene is TRBV7-9, the J gene TRBJ1-5; D is possibly TRBD1 (5 bases). CDR3 length equals 13 residues. The germline V gene has CDR1 SEHNR and CDR2 FQNEAQ (reference sequence). The CDR3 DNA sequence: TGTGCCAGCAGCTTAGGTGAGGGAGGGGCTGTGCGGTTT. It is translated as CASSLGEGGAVRF.

This clonotype has just a few counts. CDR3 bases: TGCGCCAGCAGCTCCCCGAGCGGGGTGAACACCGGGGAGCTGTTTTTT. Its protein is CASSSPSGVNTGELFF. The J gene is TRBJ2-2, the V gene TRBV5-1; 7 nucleotides line up with TRBD2. The CDR3 consists of 16 residues. The J segment lost 1 base and the V segment lost 3 bases, leaving 6 bases of the junction unmatched. The germline gives CDR1 SGHRS, CDR2 YFSETQ. The whole variable domain, remainder taken from reference TRBV5-1 and TRBJ2-2, is KAGVTQTPRYLIKTRGQQVTLSCSPISGHRSVSWYQQTPGQGLQFLFEYFSETQRNKGNFPGRFSGRQFSNSRSEMNVSTLELGDSALYLCASSSPSGVNTGELFFGEGSRLTVL.

There are many counts of this clonotype. The rearrangement uses TRBV6-5 and TRBJ1-3, with TRBD1 as a possible D gene (5 bases). The CDR3 contains 16 residues. V was pared by 6 bases and J by 6 bases, with 21 bases between. Germline CDR1 MNHEY, CDR2 SVGAGI. Written as DNA, the CDR3 is TGTGCCAGCAGCCCAAACTCCAGGGCCAGCAAAAACACCATATATTTT. As protein: CASSPNSRASKNTIYF.

This clonotype was observed many times. CDR3: CSAPLTLGGFRTDTQYF. The CDR3 nucleotides read TGCAGTGCTCCTCTGACGCTGGGGGGGTTTAGAACAGATACGCAGTATTTT. The chain employs TRBV20-1 and TRBJ2-3, with TRBD2 identical over 7 bases. V dropped 5 bases and J dropped 3; count of bases not matched to a gene: 17. This CDR3 is 17 amino acids long. Germline-derived CDR1 and CDR2 are DFQATT and SNEGSKA (reference sequence).

Many counts were recorded for this clonotype. The chain has TRBV12-3 or TRBV12-4 and TRBJ2-3; the D gene is possibly TRBD2 (6 bases). This CDR3 is 14 amino acids long. V was cut by 5 bases and J by 1 base, with 10 bases left in between. CDR3 sequence: CASSEGGGTDTQYF. The CDR3, as DNA: TGTGCCAGCAGTGAGGGCGGGGGCACAGATACGCAGTATTTT.

The table lists this clonotype with many counts. V usage is TRBV3-1 and J usage is TRBJ1-4, with 8 nucleotides matching TRBD1. The CDR3 contains 15 residues. Looked up from germline, CDR1 is LGHDT and CDR2 is YNNKEL (reference sequence). The J segment lost 3 bases and the V segment lost 5 bases, leaving 5 bases of the junction unmatched. The CDR3 spells CASSTGQGPNEKLFF. The CDR3 DNA is TGTGCCAGCAGCACCGGACAGGGACCTAATGAAAAACTGTTTTTT.